A selection of T cell receptor beta chains follows, all from one sample in a study of shared clonotypes between healthy human individuals. The protocol was immunoSEQ multiplex PCR, while the TCRdb copy is restricted to in-frame clones and leaves out a portion. The sample lists 800,000 to 1,200,000 clones; about 80% were seen once. Source material: memory CD4+ T cells from PBMCs. Receptors were obtained from a man between 18 and 35 years old in good health. Some clones in this sample may be carry-over from other donors' samples. The CDR3 runs from the conserved cysteine through the conserved F or W. The D gene is left open where the match is weak. Expanded clones get a size class; other rows say once, few or many, or leave the size out.

DNA	CDR3	V	size	J	D
TGTGCCAGCAGTTTTCCGCCCTCCTACGAGCAGTACTTC	CASSFPPSYEQYF	TRBV28	-	TRBJ2-7	-
TGTGCCAGCAGCTTGGTGCTAGCGGGGGACAATGAGCAGTTCTTC	CASSLVLAGDNEQFF	TRBV5-6	-	TRBJ2-1	TRBD2
TGTGCCAGCAGAGAGATAACAGGGGGCAATCAGCCCCAGCATTTT	CASREITGGNQPQHF	TRBV28	-	TRBJ1-5	TRBD1
TGTGCTAGTGGTTTGGTGGTAGGCTATGGCTACACCTTC	CASGLVVGYGYTF	TRBV12-5	-	TRBJ1-2	-
TGTGCCAGCAGCTTTCGGGACAGGGACACTGAAGCTTTCTTT	CASSFRDRDTEAFF	TRBV7-3	-	TRBJ1-1	TRBD1
TGCAGCGCTCAGTCCGACTCCTACGAGCAGTACTTC	CSAQSDSYEQYF	TRBV29-1	-	TRBJ2-7	-
TGTGCCAGCGGCTCCCTCTACGAGCAGTACTTC	CASGSLYEQYF	TRBV6-1	-	TRBJ2-7	-
TGTGCCAGCAGTGAATCTACAGGAGGAAAACTGTTTTTT	CASSESTGGKLFF	TRBV2	few	TRBJ1-4	-
TGTGCCAGCAGCTTGTTCTTGCTAGCGGGGGCTTTTGAGCAGTTCTTC	CASSLFLLAGAFEQFF	TRBV5-4	-	TRBJ2-1	TRBD2
TGTGCCAGCAGTTTAACAGGGGGCTCCTACGAGCAGTACTTC	CASSLTGGSYEQYF	TRBV28	-	TRBJ2-7	TRBD1
TGTGCCAGCAGCCGGACTAGCGGGGGCAAGACAGATACGCAGTATTTT	CASSRTSGGKTDTQYF	TRBV7-2	-	TRBJ2-3	TRBD2
TGTGCCAGCTCCACCCCCCGGGGGATCACTAATGAAAAACTGTTTTTT	CASSTPRGITNEKLFF	TRBV27	-	TRBJ1-4	-
TGCGCCAGCAGCTTATCACAGGGATATGAGCAGTTCTTC	CASSLSQGYEQFF	TRBV5-1	-	TRBJ2-1	-
TGCGCCAGCAGCTTGGCCGGGGACCGAGCTTTCTTT	CASSLAGDRAFF	TRBV5-1	-	TRBJ1-1	-
TGTGCCTGGAGTGTCACCTTACTATGGGACTACACCTTC	CAWSVTLLWDYTF	TRBV30	once	TRBJ1-2	-
TGTGCCAGCAGCTTAGATGGGCAGAGCACAGATACGCAGTATTTT	CASSLDGQSTDTQYF	TRBV11-3	few	TRBJ2-3	-
TGTGCCAGCAGTTCCCCGACAGGTCCATCGAAGGAGCAGTACTTC	CASSSPTGPSKEQYF	TRBV28	-	TRBJ2-7	-
TGTGCCAGCAGCCTCCGGGACACCCACTCCTACGAGCAGTACTTC	CASSLRDTHSYEQYF	TRBV5-4	-	TRBJ2-7	-
TGTGCCAGCAGCCAAGGTCTAGCGGGAGGGCAAGGGACCCAGTACTTC	CASSQGLAGGQGTQYF	TRBV4-2	-	TRBJ2-5	TRBD2
TGTGCCATCAGTGAGTCTGGACAGTCTGGCTACACCTTC	CAISESGQSGYTF	TRBV10-3	-	TRBJ1-2	-
TGTGCCAGCAGCCCGTCTCTCAGCGGGAGGAATGAGCAGTTCTTC	CASSPSLSGRNEQFF	TRBV7-3	-	TRBJ2-1	TRBD2
TGTGCCAGCAGTTCAGGACAGGGGAACGGCTACACCTTC	CASSSGQGNGYTF	TRBV28	-	TRBJ1-2	TRBD1
TGTGCCAGCAGCACGGACGCCCTAGCGGCGAACACCGGGGAGCTGTTTTTT	CASSTDALAANTGELFF	TRBV5-4	-	TRBJ2-2	TRBD2
TGTGCCAGTAGTCATGCTAGGGGGGCAGGCGACACTGAAGCTTTCTTT	CASSHARGAGDTEAFF	TRBV19	-	TRBJ1-1	-
TGTGCCTGGAGGTTGGGGTACAATGAGCAGTTCTTC	CAWRLGYNEQFF	TRBV30	-	TRBJ2-1	-
TGTGCCAGCAGGAAGACTAGCGGGGCCTACGAGCAGTACTTC	CASRKTSGAYEQYF	TRBV6-5	-	TRBJ2-7	TRBD2
TGTGCCAGCAGCTTCGACAGCGGGAGACTCGAGCAGTACTTC	CASSFDSGRLEQYF	TRBV7-2	-	TRBJ2-7	TRBD2
TGTGCCACCAGCAGAGGAGGTACCGGGGCCAACGTCCTGACTTTC	CATSRGGTGANVLTF	TRBV15	-	TRBJ2-6	-
TGTGCCAGCAGCCGAAACACCGGGGAGCTGTTTTTT	CASSRNTGELFF	TRBV7-3	-	TRBJ2-2	-
TGCGCCAGCAGCTTGTTAGAACGGGCCACCGGGGAGCTGTTTTTT	CASSLLERATGELFF	TRBV5-1	once	TRBJ2-2	-
TGTGCCAGCTCACAAGGACAGACCTACGAGCAGTACTTC	CASSQGQTYEQYF	TRBV18	few	TRBJ2-7	-
TGCGCCAGCAGCTTGGAGACGCCTAACTATGGCTACACCTTC	CASSLETPNYGYTF	TRBV5-1	many	TRBJ1-2	-
TGTGCCAGCAGTTTCTGGGGCGGTTTGACCGGGGAGCTGTTTTTT	CASSFWGGLTGELFF	TRBV27	-	TRBJ2-2	-
TGTGCAGCGGCTCCGGGACAGTACAATGAGCAGTTCTTC	CAAAPGQYNEQFF	TRBV5-4	-	TRBJ2-1	TRBD1
TGTGCCACCCAAATCGGGACCCTCTCCTACGAGCAGTACTTC	CATQIGTLSYEQYF	TRBV6-1	-	TRBJ2-7	-
TGTGCCAGCAGCACCCGGGGGGTTGAGCAGTTCTTC	CASSTRGVEQFF	TRBV28	-	TRBJ2-1	TRBD2
TGCGCCAGCAGCTTGGCCCGAGGGGGCAGCTTTAGTGAAAAACTGTTTTTT	CASSLARGGSFSEKLFF	TRBV5-1	-	TRBJ1-4	TRBD1
TGCGCCAGCAGCAAGGGACAGGGCTCGGTGGCTGGGGCCAACGTCCTGACTTTC	CASSKGQGSVAGANVLTF	TRBV5-1	-	TRBJ2-6	TRBD1